The 24 T cell receptor beta chains below come from one sample, sequenced in a study of blood T cell repertoires in COVID-19. Data came from immunoSEQ multiplex PCR; TCRdb stores just in-frame clones and leaves some out. The data show about 52,000 clones, 82% seen once. Material: peripheral blood. The receptors come from a man at least 80 years old with COVID-19, enrolled during active disease.

The rearrangement links TRBV4-3 to TRBJ1-3, with D possibly being TRBD1 (6 bases). Per the germline V gene, CDR1 is LGHNA and CDR2 is YSLEER. There are 16 residues in the CDR3. Trimming stripped 3 bases from V and 0 bases from J, with 12 bases between. The chain's CDR3 is CASSHGAGASGNTIYF. CDR3 in DNA: TGCGCCAGCAGCCACGGCGCAGGGGCCTCTGGAAACACCATATATTTT.

The table lists this clone with a few counts. The chain employs TRBV5-1 and TRBJ1-2; 8 bases align to TRBD1. This CDR3 has 13 amino acids. J was trimmed by 8 bases and V by 4 bases; bases with no gene match: 7. CDR1 is SGHRS, CDR2 YFSETQ, per germline. The CDR3, as DNA: TGCGCCAGCAGCCCCGACAGGGGATCGGGCTACACCTTC. This translates into CASSPDRGSGYTF.

The chain links TRBV12-3 or TRBV12-4 to TRBJ1-1; unclear D gene. The CDR3 extends over 13 amino acids. The germline V and J ends were trimmed by 3 bases and 5 bases, with 10 bases remaining between them. Here the CDR3 reads CASSFSTGTEAFF. CDR3 nucleotides: TGTGCCAGCAGTTTTAGTACGGGTACTGAAGCTTTCTTT.

The gene calls are TRBV4-1 and TRBJ1-4; D is undetermined. Trimming left V 4 bases short and J 6 bases short, with 9 bases between. The germline V gene has CDR1 MGHRA and CDR2 YSYEKL. CDR3 length: 13 residues. The CDR3 is CASSRWRYEKLFF. The CDR3 nucleotides read TGCGCCAGCAGCCGTTGGAGGTATGAAAAACTGTTTTTT.

This clone appeared a single time. V gene TRBV7-2 combines with J gene TRBJ1-1; D remains ambiguous. Germline CDR1 and CDR2: SGHTA and FQGNSA. V lost 1 base to trimming and J lost 7 bases, with 10 bases between them. CDR3 size: 13 residues. The CDR3 spells CASSLDGASEAFF. Here the CDR3 DNA reads TGTGCCAGCAGCTTAGATGGAGCCAGTGAAGCTTTCTTT.

The genes are TRBV27 and TRBJ1-4; 9 nucleotides agree with TRBD1. Germline V gives CDR1 MNHEY, CDR2 SMNVEV (reference sequence). The CDR3 extends over 13 amino acids. After removal of 7 bases from V and 8 bases from J, the junction contained 5 bases not matched to a gene. The CDR3 DNA is TGTGCCAGCACTTCGGGACAGGGAGAAAAACTGTTTTTT. It yields the protein CASTSGQGEKLFF.

The chain combines TRBV10-3 with TRBJ2-1; D may be TRBD2 (5 bases). The CDR3 spans 13 residues. V was pared by 3 bases and J by 6 bases, with 9 bases between. Looked up from germline, CDR1 is ENHRY and CDR2 is SYGVKD. CDR3 sequence reads: CAISDGDGNEQFF. The DNA for the CDR3 is TGTGCCATCAGTGACGGGGATGGCAATGAGCAGTTCTTC.

The chain combines TRBV19 with TRBJ1-2; TRBD1 matches 9 bases. This CDR3 contains 15 residues. With V trimmed by 6 bases and J by 3 bases, 8 bases remained unmatched. Germline V gives CDR1 LNHDA, CDR2 SQIVND (reference sequence). This chain's CDR3 is CASSPPGQGDYGYTF. The CDR3 DNA reads as TGTGCCAGTAGCCCACCGGGACAGGGAGACTATGGCTACACCTTC.

The rearrangement links TRBV27 to TRBJ1-2, with a weak D call TRBD1 (5 bases). Germline values: CDR1 MNHEY, CDR2 SMNVEV (reference sequence). V gave up 8 bases and J gave up 5 bases, with 18 bases separating them. The CDR3 has 14 residues. CDR3 sequence: CASRPTSRVYGYTF. As DNA, the CDR3 is TGTGCCAGCCGGCCCACAAGCAGGGTTTATGGCTACACCTTC.

J is TRBJ2-1 and V is TRBV4-1; 7 bases line up with TRBD1. V lost 3 bases to trimming and J lost 5 bases; unmatched junction nucleotides: 7. CDR3 size: 15 residues. CDR1 and CDR2 (germline): MGHRA, YSYEKL. The CDR3 DNA is TGCGCCAGCAGCCAGGTATCGACAGGGAACAATGAGCAGTTCTTC. Encoded protein: CASSQVSTGNNEQFF.

The V and J genes are TRBV7-9 and TRBJ2-1; TRBD2 aligns across 10 bases. The germline CDR1 and CDR2 sequences are SEHNR and FQNEAQ (reference sequence). CDR3 length: 17 amino acids. V lost 4 bases, J lost 4 bases, and 10 bases stayed unmatched. CDR3 region: CASSSRLLAGGYNEQFF. Here the CDR3 DNA reads TGTGCCAGCAGCTCCCGCCTGTTAGCGGGGGGTTACAATGAGCAGTTCTTC.

This clone has more than one count but fewer than ten. The J gene is TRBJ2-3, the V gene TRBV5-8; D unclear. CDR1 and CDR2 (germline): SGHTS, YDEGEE. Trimming took 0 bases from V and 0 from J, leaving 17 bases between them. This CDR3 is built from 18 residues. As DNA, the CDR3 is TGTGCCAGCAGCTTGGACCTCACTTTGGGCTTCAGCACAGATACGCAGTATTTT. It translates to CASSLDLTLGFSTDTQYF.

The chain couples TRBV21-1 to TRBJ1-1; the table assigns TRBD1, which was not confirmed against the DNA. TRBV21-1 is annotated as a pseudogene. The CDR3 sequence is 16 residues long. CDR3 DNA sequence: TGTGCCAGCAGCACAACAGGGAAAGGGGTGAACACTGAAGCTTTCTTT. The encoded protein is CASSTTGKGVNTEAFF.

This chain connects TRBV19 to TRBJ1-2, with a tentative D call TRBD1 (6 bases). CDR1 is LNHDA, CDR2 SQIVND, per germline (reference sequence). The CDR3 runs to 13 residues. Trimming removed 5 bases from V and 8 bases from J, with 15 bases in between. The CDR3 DNA follows: TGTGCCAGTAGTTATTTAAGCAGGGGCGGCTACACCTTC. Translation gives CASSYLSRGGYTF.

The CDR3 DNA follows: TGTGCCAGCAGCCCCGACAGTACGTATGGCTACACCTTC. It is translated as CASSPDSTYGYTF. This chain links TRBV7-2 with TRBJ1-2, with D perhaps TRBD1 (5 bases). This CDR3 is 13 amino acids long. V was pared by 5 bases and J by 5 bases, with 12 bases between. From germline, CDR1 is SGHTA and CDR2 FQGNSA.

This clone showed up just once. The chain links TRBV4-2 to TRBJ1-5; no reliable D call. Trimming shortened V by 0 bases and J by 5 bases, and 5 bases separated the two germline ends. The CDR3 has 13 residues. From germline, CDR1 is LGHNA and CDR2 YNFKEQ. The CDR3 DNA sequence: TGTGCCAGCAGCCAAGATGGCCATCAGCCCCAGCATTTT. Translating it yields CASSQDGHQPQHF.

The chain is built from TRBV30 and TRBJ2-7; 10 bases fit TRBD2. Unmatched junction bases numbered 5, after V lost 3 bases and J lost 3 bases. The CDR3 runs 14 residues. CDR1 GTSNPN and CDR2 SVGIG come from the germline V gene (reference sequence). CDR3 amino acids: CAWRLAGPHYEQYV. The CDR3 region has the DNA TGTGCCTGGAGACTAGCGGGGCCCCACTACGAGCAGTACGTC.

This clone was counted once. V gene TRBV3-1 (or the pseudogene TRBV3-2) combines with J gene TRBJ2-1, with a weak D call TRBD2 (5 bases). Deletions cut 0 bases from V and 6 bases from J, with 12 bases between. The CDR3 is 15 residues long. Per the germline V gene, CDR1 is LGHDT and CDR2 is YNNKEL (reference sequence). CDR3 amino acids: CASSQEALVLNEQFF. The CDR3 bases are TGTGCCAGCAGCCAAGAGGCACTAGTGCTCAATGAGCAGTTCTTC.

This clone came up a few times. The chain carries TRBV27 and TRBJ1-6, with 7 bases fitting TRBD1. The CDR3 is 14 residues long. V trimming: 5 bases; J trimming: 6 bases; junction bases outside the gene matches: 4. Germline V gene sequence: CDR1 MNHEY, CDR2 SMNVEV (reference sequence). The CDR3 bases are TGTGCCAGCAGTCCCCGACAGGGTAATTCACCCCTCCACTTT. This sequence encodes CASSPRQGNSPLHF.

There are many counts of this clone. The rearrangement joins TRBV19 to TRBJ1-5, with 7 bases lining up with TRBD1. CDR1 is LNHDA and CDR2 is SQIVND in the germline V gene (reference sequence). Trimming at V came to 5 bases and at J to 1 base, leaving 17 bases not matched to a gene. The length of the CDR3 is 19 residues. The CDR3 spells CASSLPTPGGIISNQPQHF. The CDR3 DNA is TGTGCCAGTAGTCTCCCGACCCCAGGGGGAATAATAAGCAATCAGCCCCAGCATTTT.

V gene TRBV28 combines with J gene TRBJ1-3, with 10 bases that match TRBD1. CDR3 length equals 17 residues. V lost 5 bases, J lost 0 bases, and 7 bases stayed unmatched. CDR1 MDHEN and CDR2 SYDVKM come from the germline V gene. DNA of the CDR3: TGTGCCAGCAGTGACAGAAGGACAGGGGGCTCTGGAAACACCATATATTTT. It is translated as CASSDRRTGGSGNTIYF.

The rearrangement uses TRBV27 and TRBJ2-5; D may be TRBD1 (5 bases). Trimming took off 2 bases at V and 0 bases at J, with 13 bases between the two ends. From germline, CDR1 is MNHEY and CDR2 SMNVEV (reference sequence). This CDR3 has 16 residues. The DNA of the CDR3 is TGTGCCAGCAGTTTAGGTCCTAGGGGTTACCAAGAGACCCAGTACTTC. Translation: CASSLGPRGYQETQYF.

The chain is built from TRBV6-5 and TRBJ1-1; TRBD1 is a possible D gene (6 bases). The CDR3 has 13 amino acids. The germline CDR1 and CDR2 sequences are MNHEY and SVGAGI. With 5 bases removed from V and 7 bases from J, the gap between germline ends came to 14 bases. CDR3 sequence reads: CASSRQDGFEAFF. The CDR3 bases are TGTGCCAGCAGTAGACAGGACGGTTTTGAAGCTTTCTTT.

This clone has only one observation. V gene TRBV7-8 combines with J gene TRBJ1-1, with TRBD1 matching over 7 bases. CDR1 and CDR2 from the germline V gene are SGHVS and FQNEAQ. The trim removed 1 base at V and 6 bases at J, leaving 5 bases unmatched. The CDR3 is 14 residues long. DNA of the CDR3: TGTGCCAGCAGCTTAGGGACAGGAATGGCTGAAGCTTTCTTT. As protein: CASSLGTGMAEAFF.